The 8 T cell receptor beta chains presented below share a single source sample, sequenced in a study of human T cells and chemical hapten exposure. TCRdb independently ran MiXCR on the RACE reads; one entry per CDR3 protein. The table has approximately 52,000 distinct CDR3 sequences, approximately 10% seen once. Time point given: pre-sensitization, week 0. Treatment: therapeutic diphenylcyclopropenone sensitization with weekly scalp DPC. Sequencing started from total RNA isolated from unfractionated whole blood. The material was whole blood, obtained in connection with sensitization to the hapten diphenylcyclopropenone (DPC). These receptors were taken from a woman aged 25-40 years with alopecia areata. Some clones in this sample may be carry-over from other donors' samples.

This clonotype was picked up a small number of times. The chain carries TRBV20-1 and TRBJ2-7, with D unclear. V was clipped by 1 base and J by 4 bases, with 11 bases between them. CDR3 length equals 13 residues. CDR1 is DFQATT, CDR2 SNEGSKA, per germline (reference sequence). The CDR3 protein is CSARVVTDYEQYF. CDR3 nucleotide sequence: TGCAGTGCTAGAGTAGTCACGGATTACGAGCAGTACTTC.

The rearrangement links TRBV7-8 to TRBJ2-2; no reliable D call. V was trimmed by 0 bases and J by 0 bases, leaving 8 bases between them. The CDR3 spans 16 residues. CDR1 and CDR2 from the germline V gene are SGHVS and FQNEAQ. For the CDR3, the DNA is TGTGCCAGCAGCTTAGCGGTCAGCTCGAACACCGGGGAGCTGTTTTTT. Protein: CASSLAVSSNTGELFF.

The rearrangement joins TRBV7-6 to TRBJ2-3; D is perhaps TRBD2 (7 bases). The germline gives CDR1 SGHVS, CDR2 FNYEAQ. The length of the CDR3 is 16 residues. V was cut by 2 bases and J by 2 bases, with 14 bases left in between. The CDR3 here is CASSLSGGGPTDTQYF. CDR3 coding DNA: TGTGCCAGCAGCTTATCGGGCGGGGGCCCCACAGATACGCAGTATTTT.

This clonotype was observed many times. V is TRBV28 and J is TRBJ1-3; D not certain. V was shortened by 3 bases and J by 3 bases, with 6 bases between the two germline ends. Germline V gene lookup returns CDR1 MDHEN and CDR2 SYDVKM. The CDR3 runs 13 residues. In DNA form, the CDR3 reads TGTGCCAGCAGTTTTTGGGGTGGAAACACCATATATTTT. This translates into CASSFWGGNTIYF.

This clonotype was recorded many times. The rearrangement joins TRBV29-1 to TRBJ1-1; perhaps TRBD1 as D (6 bases). The CDR3 spans 14 residues. The V end was cut by 7 bases, the J end by 7 bases, with 22 bases between. Germline V gives CDR1 SQVTM, CDR2 ANQGSEA. As DNA, the CDR3 is TGCAGCGCCGCGGGATGGACAGTGACGAATGAAGCTTTCTTT. Residues: CSAAGWTVTNEAFF.

The V gene is TRBV20-1, the J gene TRBJ2-7, with TRBD1 matching over 12 bases. The V segment lost 5 bases and the J segment 7 bases; nucleotides outside the gene matches: 6. CDR3 length equals 13 residues. Germline values: CDR1 DFQATT, CDR2 SNEGSKA (reference sequence). This CDR3 reads CSALRDRGQEQYF. The CDR3, as DNA: TGCAGTGCTCTACGGGACAGGGGGCAAGAGCAGTACTTC.

Written as DNA, the CDR3 is TGTGCCAGCAGAATTAGGTCCTTCCACGAGCAGTACTTC. It encodes CASRIRSFHEQYF. The V and J genes are TRBV6-6 and TRBJ2-7; no clear D gene. Trimming cost V 6 bases and J 5 bases, with 14 bases left between them. The CDR3 is made up of 13 amino acids. The germline CDR1 and CDR2 sequences are MNHNY and SVGAGI (reference sequence).

There are many counts of this clonotype. The chain joins TRBV4-2 to TRBJ1-1, with 8 nucleotides matching TRBD1. Germline values: CDR1 LGHNA, CDR2 YNFKEQ. This CDR3 has 17 amino acids. Losses at the gene ends were 0 bases for V and 1 base for J; bases not matched to a gene: 7. In DNA, the CDR3 is TGTGCCAGCAGCCAAGAAGGACAGGGAAGTTGGAACACTGAAGCTTTCTTT. Its protein product is CASSQEGQGSWNTEAFF.